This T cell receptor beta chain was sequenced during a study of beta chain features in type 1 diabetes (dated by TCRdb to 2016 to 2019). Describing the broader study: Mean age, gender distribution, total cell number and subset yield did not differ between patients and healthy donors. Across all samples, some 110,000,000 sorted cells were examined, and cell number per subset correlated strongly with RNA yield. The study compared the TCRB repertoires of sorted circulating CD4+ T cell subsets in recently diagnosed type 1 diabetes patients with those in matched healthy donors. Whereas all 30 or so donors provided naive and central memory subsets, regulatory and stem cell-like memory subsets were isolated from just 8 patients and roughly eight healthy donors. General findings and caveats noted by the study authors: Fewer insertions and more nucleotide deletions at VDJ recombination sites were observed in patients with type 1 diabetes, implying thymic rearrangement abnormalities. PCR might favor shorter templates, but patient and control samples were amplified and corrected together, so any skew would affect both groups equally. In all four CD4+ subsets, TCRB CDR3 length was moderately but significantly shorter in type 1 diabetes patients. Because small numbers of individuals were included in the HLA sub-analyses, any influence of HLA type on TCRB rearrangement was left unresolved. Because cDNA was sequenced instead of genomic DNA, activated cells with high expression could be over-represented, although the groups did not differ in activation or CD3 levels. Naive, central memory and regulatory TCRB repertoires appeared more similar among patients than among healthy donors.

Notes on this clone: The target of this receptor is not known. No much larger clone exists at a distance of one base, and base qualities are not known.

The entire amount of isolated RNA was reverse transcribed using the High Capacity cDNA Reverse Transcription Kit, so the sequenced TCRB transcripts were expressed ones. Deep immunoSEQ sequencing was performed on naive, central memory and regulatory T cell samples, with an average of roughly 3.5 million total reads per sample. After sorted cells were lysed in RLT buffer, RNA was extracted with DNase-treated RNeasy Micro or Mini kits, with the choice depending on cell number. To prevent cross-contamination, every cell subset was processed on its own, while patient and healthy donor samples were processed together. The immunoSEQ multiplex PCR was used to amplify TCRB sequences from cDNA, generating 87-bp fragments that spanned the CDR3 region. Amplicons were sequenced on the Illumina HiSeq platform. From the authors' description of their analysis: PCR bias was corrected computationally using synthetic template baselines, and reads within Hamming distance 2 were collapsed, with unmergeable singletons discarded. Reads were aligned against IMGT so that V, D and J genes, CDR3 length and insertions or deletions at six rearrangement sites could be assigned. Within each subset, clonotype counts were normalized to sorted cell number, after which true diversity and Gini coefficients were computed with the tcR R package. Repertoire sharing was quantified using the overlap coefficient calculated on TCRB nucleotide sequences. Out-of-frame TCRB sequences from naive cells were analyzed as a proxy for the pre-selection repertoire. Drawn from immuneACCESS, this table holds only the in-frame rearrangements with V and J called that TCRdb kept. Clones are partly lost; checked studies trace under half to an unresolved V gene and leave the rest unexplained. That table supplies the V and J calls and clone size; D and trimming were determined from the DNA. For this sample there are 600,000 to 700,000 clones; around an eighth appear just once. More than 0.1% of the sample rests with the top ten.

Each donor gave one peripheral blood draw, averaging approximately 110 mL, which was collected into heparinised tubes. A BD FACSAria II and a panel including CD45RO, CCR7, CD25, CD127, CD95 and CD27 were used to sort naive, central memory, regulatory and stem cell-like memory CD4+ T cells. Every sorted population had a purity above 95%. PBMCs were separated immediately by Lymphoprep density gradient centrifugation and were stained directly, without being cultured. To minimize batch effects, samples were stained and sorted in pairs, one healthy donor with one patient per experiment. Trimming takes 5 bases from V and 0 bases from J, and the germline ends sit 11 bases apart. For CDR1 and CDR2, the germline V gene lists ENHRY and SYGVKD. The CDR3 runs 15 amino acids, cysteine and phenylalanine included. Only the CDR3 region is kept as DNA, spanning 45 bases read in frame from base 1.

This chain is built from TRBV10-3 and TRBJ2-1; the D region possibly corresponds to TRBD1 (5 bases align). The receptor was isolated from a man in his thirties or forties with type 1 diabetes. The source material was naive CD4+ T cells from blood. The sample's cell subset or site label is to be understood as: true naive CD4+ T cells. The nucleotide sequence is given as TGTGCCATCAGTACGACAGACAGCTCCTACAATGAGCAGTTCTTC. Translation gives CAISTTDSSYNEQFF.